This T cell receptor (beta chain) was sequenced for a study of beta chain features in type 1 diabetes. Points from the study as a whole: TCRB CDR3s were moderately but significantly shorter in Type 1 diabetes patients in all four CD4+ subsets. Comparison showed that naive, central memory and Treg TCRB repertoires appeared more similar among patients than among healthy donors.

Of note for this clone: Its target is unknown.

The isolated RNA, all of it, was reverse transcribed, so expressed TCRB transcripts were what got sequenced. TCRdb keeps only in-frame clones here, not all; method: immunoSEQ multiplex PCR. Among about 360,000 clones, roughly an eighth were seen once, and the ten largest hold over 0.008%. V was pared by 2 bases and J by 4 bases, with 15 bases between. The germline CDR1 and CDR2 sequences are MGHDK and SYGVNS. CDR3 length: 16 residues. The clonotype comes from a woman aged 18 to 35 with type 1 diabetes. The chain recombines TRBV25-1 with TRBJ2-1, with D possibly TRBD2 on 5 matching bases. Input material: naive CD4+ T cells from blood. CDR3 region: CASSEDFGGRYNEQFF. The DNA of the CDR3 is TGTGCCAGCAGTGAAGATTTTGGCGGGCGGTACAATGAGCAGTTCTTC.